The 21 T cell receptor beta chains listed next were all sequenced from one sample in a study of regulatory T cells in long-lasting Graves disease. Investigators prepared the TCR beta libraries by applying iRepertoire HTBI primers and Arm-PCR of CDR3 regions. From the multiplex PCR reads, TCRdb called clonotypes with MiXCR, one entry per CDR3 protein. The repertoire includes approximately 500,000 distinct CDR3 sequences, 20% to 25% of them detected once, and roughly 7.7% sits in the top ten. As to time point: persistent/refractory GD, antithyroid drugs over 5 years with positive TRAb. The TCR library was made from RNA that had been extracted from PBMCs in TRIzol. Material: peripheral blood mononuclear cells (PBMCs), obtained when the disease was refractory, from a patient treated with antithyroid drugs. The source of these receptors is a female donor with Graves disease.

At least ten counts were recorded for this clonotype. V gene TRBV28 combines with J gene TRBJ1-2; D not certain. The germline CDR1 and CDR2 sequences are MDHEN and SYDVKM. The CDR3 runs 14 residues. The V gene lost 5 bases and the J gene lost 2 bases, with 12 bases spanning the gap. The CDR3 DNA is TGTGCCAGCAGTCCCCAACACAAAAACTATGGCTACACCTTC. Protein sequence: CASSPQHKNYGYTF.

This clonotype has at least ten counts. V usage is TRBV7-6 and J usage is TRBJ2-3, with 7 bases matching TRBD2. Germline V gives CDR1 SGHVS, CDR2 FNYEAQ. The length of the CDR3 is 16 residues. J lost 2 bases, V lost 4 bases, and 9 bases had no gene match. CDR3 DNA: TGTGCCAGCAGCTCGCGTCCCGGGAGGAACACAGATACGCAGTATTTT. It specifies CASSSRPGRNTDTQYF.

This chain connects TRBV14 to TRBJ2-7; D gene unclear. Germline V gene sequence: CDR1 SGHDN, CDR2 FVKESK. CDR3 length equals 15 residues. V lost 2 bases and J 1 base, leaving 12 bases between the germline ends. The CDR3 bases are TGTGCCAGCAGCCAATACCCCCACGGTTCCTACGAGCAGTACTTC. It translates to CASSQYPHGSYEQYF.

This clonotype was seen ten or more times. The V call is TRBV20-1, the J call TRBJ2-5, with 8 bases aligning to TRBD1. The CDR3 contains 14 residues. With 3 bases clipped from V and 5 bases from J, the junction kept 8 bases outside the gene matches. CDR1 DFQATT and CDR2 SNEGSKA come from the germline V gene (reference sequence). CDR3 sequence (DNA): TGCAGTGCTAGCACCGGGACAGGCAGGGAGACCCAGTACTTC. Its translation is CSASTGTGRETQYF.

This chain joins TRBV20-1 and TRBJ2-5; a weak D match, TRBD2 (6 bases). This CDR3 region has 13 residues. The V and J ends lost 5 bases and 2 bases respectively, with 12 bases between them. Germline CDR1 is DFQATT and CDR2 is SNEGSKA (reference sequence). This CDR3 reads CSAPDYRQETQYF. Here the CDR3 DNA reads TGCAGTGCTCCGGACTATCGACAAGAGACCCAGTACTTC.

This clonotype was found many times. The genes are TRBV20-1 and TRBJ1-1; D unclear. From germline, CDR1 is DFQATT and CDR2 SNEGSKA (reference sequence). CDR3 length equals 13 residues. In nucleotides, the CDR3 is TGCAGCCCCACCCTCCGTGAGCGCACTGAAGCTTTCTTT. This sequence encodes CSPTLRERTEAFF.

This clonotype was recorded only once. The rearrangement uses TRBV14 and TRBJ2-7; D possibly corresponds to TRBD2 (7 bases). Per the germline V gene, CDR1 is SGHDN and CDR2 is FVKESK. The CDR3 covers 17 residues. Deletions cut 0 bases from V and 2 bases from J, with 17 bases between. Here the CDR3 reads CASSQESGGRAAYEQYF. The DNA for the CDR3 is TGTGCCAGCAGCCAAGAATCGGGGGGCAGGGCGGCCTACGAGCAGTACTTC.

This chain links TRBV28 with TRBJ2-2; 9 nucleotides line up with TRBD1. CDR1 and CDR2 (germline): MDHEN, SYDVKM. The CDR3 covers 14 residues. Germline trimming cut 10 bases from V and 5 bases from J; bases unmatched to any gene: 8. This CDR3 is CATKTGGVTGELFF. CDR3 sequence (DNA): TGTGCCACCAAAACAGGGGGCGTAACCGGGGAGCTGTTTTTT.

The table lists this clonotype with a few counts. This CDR3 reads CASSEWTGLSNQPQHF. DNA of the CDR3: TGTGCCAGCAGCGAATGGACAGGGCTGAGCAATCAGCCCCAGCATTTT. V is TRBV5-6 and J is TRBJ1-5, with 8 nucleotides matching TRBD1. The CDR3 is 16 residues long. The germline CDR1 and CDR2 sequences are SGHDT and YYEEEE. Unmatched junction bases numbered 7, after V lost 4 bases and J lost 1 base. The entire variable domain, with the rest obtained from reference TRBV5-6 and TRBJ1-5, is as follows: DAGVTQSPTHLIKTRGQQVTLRCSPKSGHDTVSWYQQALGQGPQFIFQYYEEEERQRGNFPDRFSGHQFPNYSSELNVNALLLGDSALYLCASSEWTGLSNQPQHFGDGTRLSIL.

The CDR3 loop reads CSATWTRNTGELFF. CDR3 DNA sequence: TGCAGTGCTACGTGGACCCGAAACACCGGGGAGCTGTTTTTT. This rearrangement joins TRBV20-1 to TRBJ2-2; D not resolved. CDR1 and CDR2 from the germline V gene are DFQATT and SNEGSKA (reference sequence). V was cut by 4 bases and J by 2 bases, with 11 bases left in between. The CDR3 is 14 amino acids.

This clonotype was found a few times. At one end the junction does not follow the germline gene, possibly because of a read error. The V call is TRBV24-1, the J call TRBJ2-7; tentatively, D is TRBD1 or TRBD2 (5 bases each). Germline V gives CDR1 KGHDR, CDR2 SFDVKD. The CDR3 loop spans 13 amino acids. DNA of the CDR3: TGTGCCACGAGTGTCTGGGACGGCTACGAGCAGTACTTC. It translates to CATSVWDGYEQYF.

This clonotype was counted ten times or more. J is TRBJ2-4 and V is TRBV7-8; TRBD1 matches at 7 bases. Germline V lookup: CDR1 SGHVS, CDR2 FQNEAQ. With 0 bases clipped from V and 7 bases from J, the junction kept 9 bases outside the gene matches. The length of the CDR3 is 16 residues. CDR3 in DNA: TGTGCCAGCAGCTTAGCTGGGACAGTCCGAGGCAACATTCAGTACTTC. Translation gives CASSLAGTVRGNIQYF.

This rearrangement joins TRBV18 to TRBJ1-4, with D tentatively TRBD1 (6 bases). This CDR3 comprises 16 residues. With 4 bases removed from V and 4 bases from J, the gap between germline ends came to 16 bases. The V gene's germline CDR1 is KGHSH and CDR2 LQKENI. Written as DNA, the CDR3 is TGTGCCAGCTCACTAACGCCACAGGGAGGTAATGAAAAACTGTTTTTT. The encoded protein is CASSLTPQGGNEKLFF.

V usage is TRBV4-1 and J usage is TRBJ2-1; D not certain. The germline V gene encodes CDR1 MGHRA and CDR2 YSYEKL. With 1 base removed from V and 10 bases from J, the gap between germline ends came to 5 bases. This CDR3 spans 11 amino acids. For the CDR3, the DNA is TGCGCCAGCAGCCAAGGGTCGGAGCAGTTCTTC. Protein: CASSQGSEQFF.

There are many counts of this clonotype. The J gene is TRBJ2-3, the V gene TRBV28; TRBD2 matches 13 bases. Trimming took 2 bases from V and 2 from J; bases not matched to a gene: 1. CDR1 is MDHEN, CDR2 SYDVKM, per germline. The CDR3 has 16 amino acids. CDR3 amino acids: CASSLGLAGATDTQYF. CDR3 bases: TGTGCCAGCAGTTTAGGACTAGCGGGGGCCACAGATACGCAGTATTTT.

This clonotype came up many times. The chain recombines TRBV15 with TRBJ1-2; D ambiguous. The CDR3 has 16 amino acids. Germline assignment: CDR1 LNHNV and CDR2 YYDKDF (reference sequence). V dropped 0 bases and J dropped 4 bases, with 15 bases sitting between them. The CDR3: CATSRDSAGLIYGYTF. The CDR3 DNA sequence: TGTGCCACCAGCAGAGATTCGGCAGGCCTGATCTATGGCTACACCTTC.

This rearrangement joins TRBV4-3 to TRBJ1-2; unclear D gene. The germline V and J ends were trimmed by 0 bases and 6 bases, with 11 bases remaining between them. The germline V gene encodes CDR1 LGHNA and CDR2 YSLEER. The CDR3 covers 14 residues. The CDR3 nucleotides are TGCGCCAGCAGCCAAGATCGGTGGGCGGATGGCTACACCTTC. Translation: CASSQDRWADGYTF.

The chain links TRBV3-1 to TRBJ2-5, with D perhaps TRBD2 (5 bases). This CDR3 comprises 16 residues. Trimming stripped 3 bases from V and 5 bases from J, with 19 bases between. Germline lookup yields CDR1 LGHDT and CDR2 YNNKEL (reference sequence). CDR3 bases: TGTGCCAGCAGCCAGGCTGGAGGTAGTTTTATGGAGACCCAGTACTTC. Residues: CASSQAGGSFMETQYF.

CDR3: CASSVGGGGAGEKLFF. The CDR3 bases are TGTGCCAGCAGCGTAGGAGGGGGGGGCGCCGGCGAAAAACTGTTTTTT. The chain uses TRBV9 and TRBJ1-4; D is possibly TRBD1 (6 bases). Germline lookup yields CDR1 SGDLS and CDR2 YYNGEE. CDR3 length equals 16 residues. Trimming removed 0 bases from V and 8 bases from J, with 17 bases in between. Filled out from reference TRBV9 and TRBJ1-4, the complete variable domain reads DSGVTQTPKHLITATGQRVTLRCSPRSGDLSVYWYQQSLDQGLQFLIQYYNGEERAKGNILERFSAQQFPDLHSELNLSSLELGDSALYFCASSVGGGGAGEKLFFGSGTQLSVL.

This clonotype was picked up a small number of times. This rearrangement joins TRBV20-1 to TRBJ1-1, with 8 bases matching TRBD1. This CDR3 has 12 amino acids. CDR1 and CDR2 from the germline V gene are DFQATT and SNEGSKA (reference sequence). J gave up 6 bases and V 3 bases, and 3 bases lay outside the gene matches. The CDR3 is CSARAGQAEAFF. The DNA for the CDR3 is TGCAGTGCTAGGGCGGGACAGGCTGAAGCTTTCTTT.

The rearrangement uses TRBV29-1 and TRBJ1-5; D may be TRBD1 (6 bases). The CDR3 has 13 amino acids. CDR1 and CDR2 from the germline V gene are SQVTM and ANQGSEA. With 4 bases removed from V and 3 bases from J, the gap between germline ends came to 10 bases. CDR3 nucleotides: TGCAGCGTTGCGGGGGGGCTCAATCAGCCCCAGCATTTT. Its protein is CSVAGGLNQPQHF.